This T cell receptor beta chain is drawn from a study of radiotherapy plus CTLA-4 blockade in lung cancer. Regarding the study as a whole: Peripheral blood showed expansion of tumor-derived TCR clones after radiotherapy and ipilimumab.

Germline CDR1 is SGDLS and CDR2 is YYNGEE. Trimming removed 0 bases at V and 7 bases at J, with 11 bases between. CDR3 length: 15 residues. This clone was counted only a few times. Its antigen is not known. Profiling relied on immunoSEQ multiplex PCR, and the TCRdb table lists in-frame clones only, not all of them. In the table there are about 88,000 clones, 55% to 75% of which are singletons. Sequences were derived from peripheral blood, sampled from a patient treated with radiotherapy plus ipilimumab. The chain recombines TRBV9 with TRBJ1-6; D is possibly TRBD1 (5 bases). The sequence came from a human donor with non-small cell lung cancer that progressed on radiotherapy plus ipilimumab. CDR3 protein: CASSVAQGWNSPLHF. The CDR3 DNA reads TGTGCCAGCAGCGTAGCGCAGGGTTGGAATTCACCCCTCCACTTT.